Following are 21 T cell receptor beta chains from one sample sequenced in a study of shared clonotypes between healthy human individuals. Produced via immunoSEQ multiplex PCR; TCRdb's table is partial and in-frame only. The table lists a few million clones, 85% to 95% of them singletons, with about 0.37% in the top ten. Sample: naive CD4+ T cells from PBMCs. The subset: CD45RA+ positively selected. The receptors shown here come from a man younger than 30 in good health. Some clones in this sample may be carry-over from other donors' samples.

This chain joins TRBV6-5 and TRBJ2-7, with 8 bases fitting TRBD2. CDR1 MNHEY and CDR2 SVGAGI come from the germline V gene. With 2 bases clipped from V and 6 bases from J, the junction kept 9 bases outside the gene matches. This CDR3 is built from 15 residues. The CDR3 coding sequence is TGTGCCAGCAGTTACCGCAGCGGGAGAAGACGCGAGCAGTACTTC. Amino acid sequence: CASSYRSGRRREQYF.

This chain connects TRBV7-3 to TRBJ2-3; 10 positions match TRBD2. The CDR3 is 16 residues long. Germline-derived CDR1 and CDR2 are SGHTA and FQGTGA. The trim removed 1 base at V and 5 bases at J, leaving 6 bases unmatched. The CDR3: CASSLMSSGRLDTQYF. The DNA for the CDR3 is TGTGCCAGCAGCTTAATGTCTAGCGGGAGATTAGATACGCAGTATTTT.

The chain has TRBV28 and TRBJ1-3; unclear D gene. The V end was cut by 7 bases, the J end by 2 bases, with 9 bases between. Germline V gene data show CDR1 as MDHEN and CDR2 as SYDVKM. The length of the CDR3 is 13 residues. In DNA form, the CDR3 reads TGTGCCAGCACTGGAGGCACTGGAAACACCATATATTTT. This translates into CASTGGTGNTIYF.

V is TRBV5-1 and J is TRBJ1-2, with a possible D match to TRBD1 (5 bases). Germline V gene sequence: CDR1 SGHRS, CDR2 YFSETQ. V lost 4 bases, J lost 7 bases, and 20 bases lay in between. The CDR3 runs to 15 residues. The CDR3 spells CASSQITGQGPGYTF. The CDR3, as DNA: TGCGCCAGCAGCCAAATTACAGGCCAGGGCCCTGGCTACACCTTC.

The rearrangement links TRBV29-1 to TRBJ1-5; the D gene is possibly TRBD1 (6 bases). The CDR3 totals 14 residues. Trimming left V 4 bases short and J 3 bases short, with 13 bases between. The germline gives CDR1 SQVTM, CDR2 ANQGSEA. The CDR3 spells CSVGSGGANQPQHF. CDR3 nucleotides: TGCAGCGTTGGGAGTGGGGGGGCCAATCAGCCCCAGCATTTT.

This chain connects TRBV18 to TRBJ2-7, with TRBD1 matching over 8 bases. The germline V gene has CDR1 KGHSH and CDR2 LQKENI. This CDR3 is built from 14 residues. V shed 3 bases, J shed 6 bases, and the junction held 7 bases outside the gene matches. CDR3 coding DNA: TGTGCCAGCTCACCTCCGGGACAGGTCTCCGAGCAGTACTTC. Amino acid sequence: CASSPPGQVSEQYF.

The chain recombines TRBV5-4 with TRBJ1-2; TRBD1 agrees at 7 bases. The V gene end was trimmed by 2 bases and the J gene end by 1 base; junction bases not matched to a gene: 5. Germline V gene sequence: CDR1 SGHNT, CDR2 YYREEE (reference sequence). The CDR3 contains 15 residues. CDR3 protein: CASSLSGGYNYGYTF. Written as DNA, the CDR3 is TGTGCCAGCAGCTTATCAGGGGGGTATAACTATGGCTACACCTTC.

The chain combines TRBV4-1 with TRBJ2-7; no firm D call. The CDR3 is 17 amino acids. The germline V gene encodes CDR1 MGHRA and CDR2 YSYEKL. V gave up 0 bases and J gave up 4 bases, with 19 bases separating them. The CDR3 region has the DNA TGCGCCAGCAGCCAAGACAGGTCGCGGTTGGATTTGTACGAGCAGTACTTC. Its protein product is CASSQDRSRLDLYEQYF.

The V gene is TRBV6-5, the J gene TRBJ1-1; no firm D call. V lost 5 bases, J lost 9 bases, and 13 bases lay in between. CDR1 and CDR2 from the germline V gene are MNHEY and SVGAGI. The CDR3 has 12 residues. DNA for the CDR3: TGTGCCAGCAGTCACGAAGCGGGGAAAGCTTTCTTT. This translates into CASSHEAGKAFF.

The chain is built from TRBV11-2 and TRBJ2-7; possibly TRBD1 for D (5 bases). V was shortened by 5 bases and J by 2 bases, with 10 bases between the two germline ends. This CDR3 has 13 residues. Germline CDR1 reads SGHAT; CDR2 reads FQNNGV. The CDR3 DNA reads TGTGCCAGCAGCCTCAAGGGGACCTACGAGCAGTACTTC. Protein product: CASSLKGTYEQYF.

The J gene is TRBJ1-1, the V gene TRBV9; D uncertain. The germline gives CDR1 SGDLS, CDR2 YYNGEE. V shed 2 bases and J shed 2 bases, with 16 bases lying between them. This CDR3 is 16 amino acids long. The chain's CDR3 is CASSVQTDHLNTEAFF. The CDR3, as DNA: TGTGCCAGCAGCGTCCAGACGGACCACCTAAACACTGAAGCTTTCTTT.

This chain connects TRBV7-8 to TRBJ1-5; D is possibly TRBD1 (5 bases). Between the trimmed V and J ends, which lost 3 bases and 5 bases, there was a span of 11 bases. Germline values: CDR1 SGHVS, CDR2 FQNEAQ. The CDR3 has 14 amino acids. The CDR3 is CASSFLRGDQPQHF. Here the CDR3 DNA reads TGTGCCAGCAGCTTCCTCCGGGGGGATCAGCCCCAGCATTTT.

The chain carries TRBV7-8 and TRBJ2-5; D is uncertain. The germline V gene encodes CDR1 SGHVS and CDR2 FQNEAQ. Trimming cost V 5 bases and J 4 bases, with 11 bases left between them. CDR3 size: 13 residues. In DNA form, the CDR3 reads TGTGCCAGCAGCCGGGTCCCCGTAGAGACCCAGTACTTC. This encodes CASSRVPVETQYF.

V usage is TRBV19 and J usage is TRBJ2-1; the match to TRBD2 covers 8 bases. Losses at the gene ends were 10 bases for V and 7 bases for J; bases not matched to a gene: 12. From germline, CDR1 is LNHDA and CDR2 SQIVND (reference sequence). The CDR3 has 14 amino acids. CDR3 protein: CATRGGRILNEQFF. The CDR3 DNA reads as TGTGCCACAAGGGGCGGGAGGATCTTAAATGAGCAGTTCTTC.

As for this clone: The sample has other DNA sequences that encode this CDR3 too. This chain uses TRBV5-1 with TRBJ2-5; D is ambiguous. Germline CDR1 SGHRS, CDR2 YFSETQ. The CDR3 consists of 14 residues. Trimming left V 0 bases short and J 5 bases short, with 11 bases between. The CDR3 nucleotides read TGCGCCAGCAGCTTGGGGCAGGCGGTGGAGACCCAGTACTTC. It yields the protein CASSLGQAVETQYF.

The chain couples TRBV19 to TRBJ1-1, with 12 bases fitting TRBD1. CDR3 length equals 15 residues. CDR1 is LNHDA, CDR2 SQIVND, per germline (reference sequence). V dropped 4 bases and J dropped 8; count of bases not matched to a gene: 8. CDR3 protein: CASSSRDRGQSEAFF. CDR3 DNA: TGTGCCAGTAGTAGCCGGGACAGGGGGCAATCGGAAGCTTTCTTT.

This sequence joins TRBV12-5 and TRBJ2-3; 8 bases align to TRBD1. The V gene's germline CDR1 is LGHNT and CDR2 FRNRAP. The CDR3 sequence is 16 residues long. After removal of 4 bases from V and 0 bases from J, the junction contained 6 bases not matched to a gene. CDR3 sequence: CASGSGQATSTDTQYF. DNA of the CDR3: TGTGCTAGTGGTTCGGGACAGGCCACTAGCACAGATACGCAGTATTTT.

This rearrangement joins TRBV5-1 to TRBJ2-2, with 7 bases that match TRBD2. Per the germline V gene, CDR1 is SGHRS and CDR2 is YFSETQ. This CDR3 is built from 15 residues. With 1 base clipped from V and 7 bases from J, the junction kept 7 bases outside the gene matches. The CDR3, as DNA: TGCGCCAGCAGCTTGAGTTCGGGGAGGGACGGGGAGCTGTTTTTT. Translated: CASSLSSGRDGELFF.

This clone was recorded once. The gene calls are TRBV4-1 and TRBJ2-1, with D possibly matching TRBD2 (6 bases). The CDR3 length is 17 residues. The ends were cut back, 0 bases at V and 3 bases at J, with 15 bases in the middle. In germline, CDR1 is MGHRA, CDR2 YSYEKL. The CDR3 loop reads CASSQDSQRVVYNEQFF. For the CDR3, the DNA is TGCGCCAGCAGCCAAGATTCGCAGCGGGTTGTCTACAATGAGCAGTTCTTC.

This sequence joins TRBV29-1 and TRBJ1-1; TRBD1 matches 7 bases. There are 14 residues in the CDR3. V was pared by 0 bases and J by 1 base, with 2 bases of the junction left unmatched. CDR1 and CDR2 (germline): SQVTM, ANQGSEA. The CDR3 loop reads CSVEEQGKNTEAFF. CDR3 DNA: TGCAGCGTTGAAGAACAGGGGAAGAACACTGAAGCTTTCTTT.

The rearrangement uses TRBV2 and TRBJ2-3; possibly TRBD1 for D (6 bases). V was clipped by 6 bases and J by 0 bases, with 13 bases between them. This CDR3 has 15 amino acids. Germline assignment: CDR1 SNHLY and CDR2 FYNNEI. The CDR3 loop is CASRQDRTSTDTQYF. The CDR3 nucleotides are TGTGCCAGCAGGCAAGACAGGACCAGCACAGATACGCAGTATTTT.